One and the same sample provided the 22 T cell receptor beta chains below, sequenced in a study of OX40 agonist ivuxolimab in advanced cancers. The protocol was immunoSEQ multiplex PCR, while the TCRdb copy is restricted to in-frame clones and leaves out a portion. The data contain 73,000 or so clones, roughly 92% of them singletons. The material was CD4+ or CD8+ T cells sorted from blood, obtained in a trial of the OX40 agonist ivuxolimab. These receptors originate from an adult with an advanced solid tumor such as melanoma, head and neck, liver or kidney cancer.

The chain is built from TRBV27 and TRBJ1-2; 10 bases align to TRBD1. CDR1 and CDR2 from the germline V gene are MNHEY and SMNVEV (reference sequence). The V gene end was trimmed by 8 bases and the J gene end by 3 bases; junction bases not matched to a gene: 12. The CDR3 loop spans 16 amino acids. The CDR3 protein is CASGRDRGSNDYGYTF. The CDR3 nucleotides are TGTGCCAGCGGCCGGGACAGGGGTTCTAACGACTATGGCTACACCTTC.

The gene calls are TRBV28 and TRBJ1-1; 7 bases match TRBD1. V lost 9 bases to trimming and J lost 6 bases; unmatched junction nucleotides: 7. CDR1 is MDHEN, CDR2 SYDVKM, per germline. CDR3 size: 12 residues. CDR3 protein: CASQQGVPEAFF. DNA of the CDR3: TGTGCCAGTCAGCAGGGGGTGCCTGAAGCTTTCTTT. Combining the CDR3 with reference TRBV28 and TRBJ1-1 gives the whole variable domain DVKVTQSSRYLVKRTGEKVFLECVQDMDHENMFWYRQDPGLGLRLIYFSYDVKMKEKGDIPEGYSVSREKKERFSLILESASTNQTSMYLCASQQGVPEAFFGQGTRLTVV.

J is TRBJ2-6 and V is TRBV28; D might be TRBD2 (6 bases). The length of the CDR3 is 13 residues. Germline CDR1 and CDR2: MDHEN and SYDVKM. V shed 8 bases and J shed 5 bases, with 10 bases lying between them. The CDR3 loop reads CASVGGRANVLTF. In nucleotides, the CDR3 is TGTGCCAGCGTCGGGGGAAGGGCCAACGTCCTGACTTTC.

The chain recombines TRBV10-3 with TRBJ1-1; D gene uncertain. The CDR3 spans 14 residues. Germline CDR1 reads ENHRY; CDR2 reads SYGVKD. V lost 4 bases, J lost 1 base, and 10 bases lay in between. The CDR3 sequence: CAISVGLANTEAFF. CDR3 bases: TGTGCCATCAGTGTTGGACTGGCGAACACTGAAGCTTTCTTT.

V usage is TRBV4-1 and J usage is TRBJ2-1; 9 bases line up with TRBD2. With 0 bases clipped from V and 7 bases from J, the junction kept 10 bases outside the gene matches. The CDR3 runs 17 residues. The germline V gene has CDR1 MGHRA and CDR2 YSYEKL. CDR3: CASSQELQAGGGNEQFF. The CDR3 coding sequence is TGCGCCAGCAGCCAAGAATTGCAAGCGGGAGGTGGAAATGAGCAGTTCTTC.

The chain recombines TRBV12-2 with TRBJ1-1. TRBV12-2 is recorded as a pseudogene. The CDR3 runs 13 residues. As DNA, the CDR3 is TGTGCAAGTCGCCCACGGACTCGCCGAGGGGCTTTCTTT. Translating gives CASRPRTRRGAFF.

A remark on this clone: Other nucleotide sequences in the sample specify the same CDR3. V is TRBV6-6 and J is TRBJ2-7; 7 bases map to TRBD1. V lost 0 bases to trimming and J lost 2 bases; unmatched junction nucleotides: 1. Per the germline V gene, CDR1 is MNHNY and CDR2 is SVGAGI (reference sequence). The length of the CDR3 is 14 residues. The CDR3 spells CASSYSTGTYEQYF. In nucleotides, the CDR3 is TGTGCCAGCAGTTACTCGACAGGGACCTACGAGCAGTACTTC.

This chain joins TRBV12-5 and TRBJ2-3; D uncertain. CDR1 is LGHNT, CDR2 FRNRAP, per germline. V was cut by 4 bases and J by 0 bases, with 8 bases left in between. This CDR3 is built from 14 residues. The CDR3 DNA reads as TGTGCTAGTGGTTGGAGTCCTAGCACAGATACGCAGTATTTT. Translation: CASGWSPSTDTQYF. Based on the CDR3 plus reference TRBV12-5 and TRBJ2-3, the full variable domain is DARVTQTPRHKVTEMGQEVTMRCQPILGHNTVFWYRQTMMQGLELLAYFRNRAPLDDSGMPKDRFSAEMPDATLATLKIQPSEPRDSAVYFCASGWSPSTDTQYFGPGTRLTVL.

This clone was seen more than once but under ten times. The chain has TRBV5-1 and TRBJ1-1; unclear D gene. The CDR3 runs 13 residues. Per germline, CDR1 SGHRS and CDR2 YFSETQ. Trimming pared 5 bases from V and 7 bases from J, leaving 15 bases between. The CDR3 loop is CASRTGNEGEAFF. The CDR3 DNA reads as TGCGCCAGCAGAACTGGGAATGAGGGTGAAGCTTTCTTT.

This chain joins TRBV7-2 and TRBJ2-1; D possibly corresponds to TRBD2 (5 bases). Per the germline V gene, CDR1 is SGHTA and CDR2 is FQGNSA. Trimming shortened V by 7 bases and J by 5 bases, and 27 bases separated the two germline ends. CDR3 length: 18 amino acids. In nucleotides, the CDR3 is TGTGCCAGCACCCATTCGATCCCGCGGCGGAGGATAAACAATGAGCAGTTCTTC. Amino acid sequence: CASTHSIPRRRINNEQFF.

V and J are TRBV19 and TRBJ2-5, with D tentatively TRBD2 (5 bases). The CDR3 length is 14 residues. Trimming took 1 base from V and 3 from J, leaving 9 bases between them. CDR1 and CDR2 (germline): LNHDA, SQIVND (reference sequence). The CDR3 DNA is TGTGCCAGTAGTATAGGAGCGGCTAAAGAGACCCAGTACTTC. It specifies CASSIGAAKETQYF.

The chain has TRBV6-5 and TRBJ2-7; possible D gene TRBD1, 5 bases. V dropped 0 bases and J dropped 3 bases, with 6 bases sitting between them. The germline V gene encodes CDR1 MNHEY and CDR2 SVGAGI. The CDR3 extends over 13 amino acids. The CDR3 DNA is TGTGCCAGCAGTTACTCCAGGGTCTACGAGCAGTACTTC. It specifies CASSYSRVYEQYF.

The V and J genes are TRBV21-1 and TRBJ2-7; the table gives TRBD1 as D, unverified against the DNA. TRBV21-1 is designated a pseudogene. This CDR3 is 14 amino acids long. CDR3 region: CASSNGQDVYEQYF. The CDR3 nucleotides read TGTGCCAGCAGCAATGGGCAGGATGTGTACGAGCAGTACTTC.

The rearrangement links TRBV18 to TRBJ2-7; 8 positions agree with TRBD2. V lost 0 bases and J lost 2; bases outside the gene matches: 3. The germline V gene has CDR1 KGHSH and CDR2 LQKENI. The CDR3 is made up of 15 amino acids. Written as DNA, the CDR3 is TGTGCCAGCTCACCACCGTCGGGAGGGGCCTACGAGCAGTACTTC. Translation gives CASSPPSGGAYEQYF.

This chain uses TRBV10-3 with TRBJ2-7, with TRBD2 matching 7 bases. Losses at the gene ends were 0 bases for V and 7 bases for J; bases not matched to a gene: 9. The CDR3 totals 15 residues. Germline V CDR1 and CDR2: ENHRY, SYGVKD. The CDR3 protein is CAISESNTGSGEQYF. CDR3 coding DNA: TGTGCCATCAGTGAGTCGAATACTGGTAGCGGGGAGCAGTACTTC.

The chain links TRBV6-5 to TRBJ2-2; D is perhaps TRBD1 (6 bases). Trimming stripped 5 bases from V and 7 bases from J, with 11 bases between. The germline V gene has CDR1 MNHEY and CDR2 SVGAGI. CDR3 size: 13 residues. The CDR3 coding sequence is TGTGCCAGCAGTACAGGGATATTCGGGGAGCTGTTTTTT. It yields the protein CASSTGIFGELFF.

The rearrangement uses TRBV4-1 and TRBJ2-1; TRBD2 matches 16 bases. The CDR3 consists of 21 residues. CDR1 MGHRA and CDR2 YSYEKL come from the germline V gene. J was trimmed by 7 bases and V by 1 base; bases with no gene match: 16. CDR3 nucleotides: TGCGCCAGCAGCCAAGTGGCACCGGGACTAGCGGGAGGGCGGTCGAAAAATGAGCAGTTCTTC. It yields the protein CASSQVAPGLAGGRSKNEQFF.

The CDR3 region is CASSLRGSRYGQFF. CDR3 DNA sequence: TGTGCCAGCAGTTTAAGGGGTAGTAGGTACGGGCAGTTCTTC. The chain recombines TRBV27 with TRBJ2-1; TRBD1 might be the D (5 bases). CDR1 is MNHEY and CDR2 is SMNVEV in the germline V gene (reference sequence). The CDR3 is 14 amino acids. V lost 2 bases, J lost 12 bases, and 17 bases lay in between.

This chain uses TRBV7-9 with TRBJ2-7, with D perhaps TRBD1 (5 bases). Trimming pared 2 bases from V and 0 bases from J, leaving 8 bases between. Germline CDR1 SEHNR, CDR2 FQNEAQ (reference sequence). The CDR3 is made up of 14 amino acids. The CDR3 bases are TGTGCCAGCAGCTTACACAGGAGCTCCTACGAGCAGTACTTC. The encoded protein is CASSLHRSSYEQYF.

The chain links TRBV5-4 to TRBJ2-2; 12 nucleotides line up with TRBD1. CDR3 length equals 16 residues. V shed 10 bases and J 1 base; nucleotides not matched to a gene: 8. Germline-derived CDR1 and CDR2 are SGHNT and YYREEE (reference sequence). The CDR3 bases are TGTGCCGGAGGGACAGGGGGCTTGCGGAACACCGGGGAGCTGTTTTTT. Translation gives CAGGTGGLRNTGELFF. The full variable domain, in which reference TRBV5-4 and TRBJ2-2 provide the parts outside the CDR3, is ETGVTQSPTHLIKTRGQQVTLRCSSQSGHNTVSWYQQALGQGPQFIFQYYREEENGRGNFPPRFSGLQFPNYSSELNVNALELDDSALYLCAGGTGGLRNTGELFFGEGSRLTVL.

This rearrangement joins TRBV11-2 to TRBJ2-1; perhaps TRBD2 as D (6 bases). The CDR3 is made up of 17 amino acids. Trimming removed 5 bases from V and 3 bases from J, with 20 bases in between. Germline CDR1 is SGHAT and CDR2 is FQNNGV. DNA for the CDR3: TGTGCCAGCAGCCCCAGAGATACTAGCCGGATCTACAATGAGCAGTTCTTC. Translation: CASSPRDTSRIYNEQFF.

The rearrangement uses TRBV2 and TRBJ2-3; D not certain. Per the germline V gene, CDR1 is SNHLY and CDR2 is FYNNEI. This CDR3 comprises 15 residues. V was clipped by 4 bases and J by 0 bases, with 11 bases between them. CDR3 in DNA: TGTGCCAGCAGTGTATATGGATTAAGCACAGATACGCAGTATTTT. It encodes CASSVYGLSTDTQYF.